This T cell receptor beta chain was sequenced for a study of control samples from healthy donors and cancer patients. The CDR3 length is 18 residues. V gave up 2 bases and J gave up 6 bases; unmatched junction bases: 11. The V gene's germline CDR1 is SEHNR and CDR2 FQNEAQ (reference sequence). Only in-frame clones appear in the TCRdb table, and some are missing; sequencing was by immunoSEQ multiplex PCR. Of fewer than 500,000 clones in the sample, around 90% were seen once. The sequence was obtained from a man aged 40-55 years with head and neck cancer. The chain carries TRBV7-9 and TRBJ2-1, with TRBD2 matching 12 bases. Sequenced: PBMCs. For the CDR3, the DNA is TGTGCCAGCAGCTTACCCCCTCGACTAGCGGGAGCCGTCAATGAGCAGTTCTTC. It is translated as CASSLPPRLAGAVNEQFF.